This record concerns one T cell receptor beta chain sequence. Clones were read by immunoSEQ multiplex PCR, and TCRdb kept only the in-frame ones, dropping some. The data contain about 39,000 clones, roughly 85% of them singletons. The CDR3 consists of 16 residues. V shed 2 bases, J shed 10 bases, and the junction held 12 bases outside the gene matches. Germline CDR1 SGHRS, CDR2 YFSETQ. The data are from a study of blood T cell repertoires in COVID-19. The sequenced material came from peripheral blood. The TCR comes from a human donor in a cohort sampled during active COVID-19. The rearrangement links TRBV5-1 to TRBJ1-1, with 12 positions matching TRBD1. The DNA of the CDR3 is TGCGCCAGCAGCTTACCCGCCGGGACAGGGGGCGAGGTAGCTTTCTTT. Translated: CASSLPAGTGGEVAFF.